This T cell receptor beta chain was recovered during a study of memory CD4+ T cells and cytomegalovirus serostatus. Germline V gives CDR1 PRHDT, CDR2 FYEKMQ (reference sequence). The CDR3 spans 14 residues. Method: immunoSEQ multiplex PCR; TCRdb's copy keeps in-frame clones and lacks some. This sample carries some 52,000 clones, around three quarters of them seen once, and the ten largest clones take roughly 1.7%. Single viable CD3+CD4+CD8-CD45RO+ cells were sorted as the memory CD4+ T cells. To note about this clone: A junction end diverges from the germline sequence, so it may reflect a read error.

This receptor was obtained from an adult in good health and CMV-seronegative. This chain links TRBV13 with TRBJ1-2; D unresolved. The sample comprised memory CD4+ T cells from blood. The CDR3 loop reads CASSVGGFNYGYTF. The CDR3 DNA reads as TGTGCCAGCAGCGTAGGTGGGTTTAACTATGGCTACACCTTC.